Listed below are T cell receptor beta chains from one sample, sequenced in a study of blood T cell repertoires in COVID-19. Generated by immunoSEQ multiplex PCR, the TCRdb table keeps only in-frame clones and is missing some. Here the sample spans about 81,000 clones, roughly four fifths being singletons. The sequencing input was peripheral blood. The receptors were sampled from a human donor in a cohort sampled during active COVID-19. Both conserved end residues are part of each CDR3. The D gene is left open where the match is weak. Clone size is stated in some rows and not others, as once, few, many or a class when expanded.

v_gene	abundance	j_gene	d_gene	CDR3aa	CDR3nt
TRBV7-2	NA	TRBJ1-1	TRBD1	CASSSDRGRTEAFF	TGTGCCAGCAGCTCCGACAGGGGTCGCACTGAAGCTTTCTTT
TRBV9	few	TRBJ1-2	NA	CASSVESNRVGYTF	TGTGCCAGCAGCGTAGAGAGCAACAGGGTTGGCTACACCTTC
TRBV5-1	NA	TRBJ2-5	NA	CASSLQGVQETQYF	TGCGCCAGCAGCTTGCAGGGTGTTCAAGAGACCCAGTACTTC
TRBV19	NA	TRBJ1-5	TRBD1	CASTKNRDRVGNQPQHF	TGTGCCAGTACCAAAAATAGGGACAGGGTGGGTAACCAGCCCCAGCATTTT
TRBV11-2	NA	TRBJ1-3	NA	CASSKDSSSGNTIYF	TGTGCCAGCAGCAAGGACAGTAGCTCTGGAAACACCATATATTTT
TRBV19	NA	TRBJ2-4	TRBD2	CASSMFQRGNLAKNIQYF	TGTGCCAGTAGTATGTTCCAGCGGGGGAATCTAGCCAAAAACATTCAGTACTTC
TRBV9	NA	TRBJ2-1	NA	CASSVDSLSSYNEQFF	TGTGCCAGCAGCGTTGACTCACTGAGCTCCTACAATGAGCAGTTCTTC
TRBV7-8	NA	TRBJ1-2	NA	CASSRGEGFYGYTF	TGTGCCAGCAGCCGAGGGGAGGGCTTCTATGGCTACACCTTC
TRBV15	NA	TRBJ2-7	TRBD1	CATSRDRGTYEQYF	TGTGCCACCAGTCGGGACAGGGGCACCTACGAGCAGTACTTC
TRBV29-1	NA	TRBJ1-2	NA	CSVEDLSPFTTVRDYGYTF	TGCAGCGTTGAAGATTTAAGCCCCTTTACAACTGTCAGGGACTATGGCTACACCTTC
TRBV7-9	few	TRBJ1-5	TRBD1	CASSQGAISNQPQHF	TGTGCCAGCAGCCAGGGGGCGATTAGCAATCAGCCCCAGCATTTT
TRBV7-3	NA	TRBJ2-1	TRBD1	CASSAAGTGFNEQFF	TGTGCCAGCAGCGCTGCCGGGACAGGGTTCAATGAGCAGTTCTTC
TRBV30	NA	TRBJ2-5	TRBD1	CAWDSGQGYRETQYF	TGTGCCTGGGACTCGGGACAGGGGTATCGGGAGACCCAGTACTTC
TRBV5-4	few	TRBJ2-5	NA	CASRGGEGETQYF	TGTGCCAGCAGGGGGGGAGAGGGGGAGACCCAGTACTTC
TRBV6-2/TRBV6-3	NA	TRBJ2-7	NA	CASSYVQGSYEQYF	TGTGCCAGCAGTTACGTTCAGGGCTCCTACGAGCAGTACTTC
TRBV5-1	NA	TRBJ2-5	NA	CASRRATIQETQYF	TGCGCCAGCAGGAGGGCGACTATTCAAGAGACCCAGTACTTC
TRBV7-8	NA	TRBJ2-4	TRBD1	CASSSGTVNIQYF	TGTGCCAGCAGCTCTGGGACAGTCAACATTCAGTACTTC
TRBV7-2	NA	TRBJ1-5	NA	CASSWGGQPQHF	TGTGCCAGCAGCTGGGGAGGTCAGCCCCAGCATTTT
TRBV7-8	NA	TRBJ1-1	NA	CASRLTQQMNTEAFF	TGTGCCAGCAGGCTCACTCAACAGATGAACACTGAAGCTTTCTTT
TRBV5-4	NA	TRBJ2-7	NA	CASSASGFSYEQYF	TGTGCCAGCAGCGCCTCAGGGTTCTCCTACGAGCAGTACTTC
TRBV4-1	NA	TRBJ1-1	NA	CASSQGFRNTEAFF	TGCGCCAGCAGCCAAGGATTCAGGAACACTGAAGCTTTCTTT
TRBV12-3/TRBV12-4	NA	TRBJ2-2	TRBD1	CASDRAGTGELFF	TGTGCCAGCGACAGGGCGGGCACCGGGGAGCTGTTTTTT
TRBV11-1	NA	TRBJ2-2	NA	CASHTSSHAGELFF	TGTGCCAGCCACACTAGTTCCCACGCCGGGGAGCTGTTTTTT
TRBV5-1	NA	TRBJ1-3	NA	CASSSGSGNTIYF	TGCGCCAGCAGCTCAGGGTCTGGAAACACCATATATTTT
TRBV18	NA	TRBJ1-1	NA	CASSPFTGLDTEAFF	TGTGCCAGCTCACCCTTTACGGGGTTGGACACTGAAGCTTTCTTT
TRBV5-8	NA	TRBJ2-2	NA	CASRLEDTGELFF	TGTGCCAGCAGGCTCGAGGACACCGGGGAGCTGTTTTTT
TRBV18	NA	TRBJ1-3	NA	CASSPNSLAGSGNTIYF	TGTGCCAGCTCACCAAACAGCCTGGCGGGCTCTGGAAACACCATATATTTT
TRBV7-2	NA	TRBJ1-2	NA	CASSQEGPPSGYTF	TGTGCCAGCAGCCAGGAGGGACCCCCTTCGGGCTACACCTTC
TRBV30	NA	TRBJ2-1	TRBD2	CAWRSLAEEFF	TGTGCCTGGAGGAGCCTAGCGGAGGAGTTCTTC
TRBV3-1/TRBV3-2	NA	TRBJ2-7	TRBD1	CASSPGTVSYEQYF	TGTGCCAGCAGTCCCGGGACAGTTTCCTACGAGCAGTACTTC
TRBV13	NA	TRBJ2-1	TRBD1	CASSPRGQGYNEQFF	TGTGCCAGCAGCCCGAGGGGACAGGGGTACAATGAGCAGTTCTTC
TRBV6-1	NA	TRBJ2-7	NA	CASSEALSGTSNSYEQYF	TGTGCCAGCAGTGAAGCGCTTTCCGGGACATCTAATTCCTACGAGCAGTACTTC
TRBV5-1	NA	TRBJ2-3	TRBD2	CASSPRGGSTDTQYF	TGCGCCAGCAGCCCTCGGGGGGGCAGCACAGATACGCAGTATTTT
TRBV9	NA	TRBJ1-1	NA	CASSAAQGNTEAFF	TGTGCCAGCAGCGCCGCCCAGGGTAACACTGAAGCTTTCTTT
TRBV4-3	NA	TRBJ1-5	NA	CASSQHVGGDQPQHF	TGCGCCAGCAGCCAACACGTGGGGGGGGACCAGCCCCAGCATTTT
TRBV7-2	NA	TRBJ2-5	TRBD2	CASSPSGLARQETQYF	TGTGCCAGCAGCCCTAGCGGGCTAGCGCGACAAGAGACCCAGTACTTC
TRBV5-1	NA	TRBJ2-5	TRBD2	CASSLDGGEETQYF	TGCGCCAGCAGCTTGGACGGGGGGGAAGAGACCCAGTACTTC
TRBV4-2	NA	TRBJ1-2	TRBD1	CASSQLQGDYGYTF	TGTGCCAGCAGCCAACTCCAGGGGGACTATGGCTACACCTTC
TRBV11-3	NA	TRBJ2-3	NA	CASSLGVGSQTDTQYF	TGTGCCAGCAGCTTAGGCGTCGGGTCCCAGACAGATACGCAGTATTTT
TRBV5-1	NA	TRBJ1-6	TRBD1	CASRQGQGDSSPLHF	TGCGCCAGCAGACAAGGACAGGGTGATAGTTCACCCCTCCACTTT
TRBV9	NA	TRBJ1-4	NA	CASSAQGQLREKLFF	TGTGCCAGCAGCGCCCAAGGACAGCTTCGGGAAAAACTGTTTTTT
TRBV6-6	NA	TRBJ1-3	TRBD1	CASSQGASGNTIYF	TGTGCCAGCAGTCAGGGGGCCTCTGGAAACACCATATATTTT
TRBV7-2	few	TRBJ2-7	NA	CASSPDIGEQYF	TGTGCCAGCAGCCCGGACATTGGGGAGCAGTACTTC
TRBV7-8	NA	TRBJ2-5	NA	CAMEETQYF	TGTGCTATGGAGGAGACCCAGTACTTC
TRBV2	NA	TRBJ2-2	NA	CASSGEIDTGELFF	TGTGCCAGCAGTGGAGAGATAGACACCGGGGAGCTGTTTTTT
TRBV6-5	NA	TRBJ2-7	NA	CASSAGVEQYF	TGTGCCAGCAGCGCAGGGGTCGAGCAGTACTTC